Each of the 31 T cell receptor beta chains below was sequenced from the same sample in a study of blood T cell repertoires in COVID-19. The table came from immunoSEQ multiplex PCR; TCRdb's copy has only in-frame clones and leaves some out. Of 300,000 to 350,000 clones listed, around 90% are singletons. The specimen sequenced was peripheral blood. The receptors come from a man younger than 35 with active or convalescent COVID-19.

In the case of this clone: The germline gene is not matched at one end of the junction; a read error may be the cause. The genes are TRBV18 and TRBJ1-4; D call uncertain. The CDR3 totals 16 residues. The germline gives CDR1 KGHSH, CDR2 LQKENI. The CDR3 loop is CATSPLRAATNEKLFF. The CDR3 DNA reads TGTGCCACCTCACCTTTGAGGGCCGCAACTAATGAAAAACTGTTTTTT.

This CDR3 is CASSSRYQLSYEQYF. In nucleotides, the CDR3 is TGTGCCAGCAGTTCTAGATACCAGCTCTCCTACGAGCAGTACTTC. This chain uses TRBV6-6 with TRBJ2-7; D is uncertain. CDR1 and CDR2 (germline): MNHNY, SVGAGI (reference sequence). This CDR3 has 15 amino acids. Trimming left V 4 bases short and J 0 bases short, with 13 bases between.

V usage is TRBV4-1 and J usage is TRBJ1-5; 12 bases map to TRBD1. Germline V gene sequence: CDR1 MGHRA, CDR2 YSYEKL. This CDR3 comprises 20 residues. Trimming at V came to 4 bases and at J to 2 bases, leaving 15 bases not matched to a gene. CDR3 nucleotide sequence: TGCGCCAGCAGCCCCTCTCTTCGTCGGGACAGGGGGCGCGGCAATCAGCCCCAGCATTTT. It yields the protein CASSPSLRRDRGRGNQPQHF.

The chain joins TRBV11-2 to TRBJ2-3; D is unclear. This CDR3 has 15 residues. Germline V lookup: CDR1 SGHAT, CDR2 FQNNGV. V lost 5 bases and J lost 2, with 14 bases in between. CDR3 in amino acids: CASSPGPEYTDTQYF. CDR3 nucleotide sequence: TGTGCCAGCAGCCCAGGTCCGGAATACACAGATACGCAGTATTTT.

The chain uses TRBV6-2 or TRBV6-3 and TRBJ1-2; TRBD1 might be the D (5 bases). V was shortened by 5 bases and J by 6 bases, with 13 bases between the two germline ends. CDR3 length: 13 residues. The germline gives CDR1 MNHEY, CDR2 SVGEGT. The CDR3 bases are TGTGCCAGCAGTCCGGGGGTTGAGGATGGCTACACCTTC. Translating gives CASSPGVEDGYTF.

The gene calls are TRBV7-2 and TRBJ1-6; TRBD1 aligns across 8 bases. Trimming took 3 bases from V and 10 from J; bases not matched to a gene: 5. This CDR3 region has 14 residues. Germline loops: CDR1 SGHTA, CDR2 FQGNSA. The CDR3 bases are TGTGCCAGCAGCTTTGCAGGGGGCTTATCACCCCTCCACTTT. Its protein product is CASSFAGGLSPLHF. The whole variable domain, filled in from reference TRBV7-2 and TRBJ1-6, reads GAGVSQSPSNKVTEKGKDVELRCDPISGHTALYWYRQSLGQGLEFLIYFQGNSAPDKSGLPSDRFSAERTGGSVSTLTIQRTQQEDSAVYLCASSFAGGLSPLHFGNGTRLTVT.

In DNA form, the CDR3 reads TGTGCCAGCAGTTTAACGGGAGACAGTACTGGAAACACCATATATTTT. It yields the protein CASSLTGDSTGNTIYF. V and J are TRBV28 and TRBJ1-3; tentative D call: TRBD1 (5 bases). This CDR3 is built from 16 residues. Trimming left V 2 bases short and J 2 bases short, with 13 bases between. Germline-derived CDR1 and CDR2 are MDHEN and SYDVKM.

DNA of the CDR3: TGTGCCAGTAGTATAGGTATAGATTACGAGCAGTACTTC. Amino acids: CASSIGIDYEQYF. The V and J genes are TRBV19 and TRBJ2-7; D not resolved. Germline lookup yields CDR1 LNHDA and CDR2 SQIVND (reference sequence). The V end lost 1 base, the J end lost 4 bases, and 8 bases lay between the germline ends. The CDR3 spans 13 residues.

The J gene is TRBJ2-7, the V gene TRBV2, with D perhaps TRBD2 (7 bases). Deletions cut 6 bases from V and 6 bases from J, with 24 bases between. This CDR3 is built from 16 residues. The V gene's germline CDR1 is SNHLY and CDR2 FYNNEI. In nucleotides, the CDR3 is TGTGCCAGCAGCGCACGGTCAAGGGGGGGAGGAGTCGAGCAGTACTTC. This sequence encodes CASSARSRGGGVEQYF.

This chain joins TRBV5-1 and TRBJ2-2; 7 nucleotides align to TRBD2. Germline lookup yields CDR1 SGHRS and CDR2 YFSETQ. CDR3 length: 15 residues. V dropped 2 bases and J dropped 2; count of bases not matched to a gene: 3. CDR3 residues: CASSLSGGNTGELFF. CDR3 nucleotides: TGCGCCAGCAGCTTATCGGGGGGAAACACCGGGGAGCTGTTTTTT. Using reference TRBV5-1 and TRBJ2-2 for the parts outside the CDR3, the full variable domain is KAGVTQTPRYLIKTRGQQVTLSCSPISGHRSVSWYQQTPGQGLQFLFEYFSETQRNKGNFPGRFSGRQFSNSRSEMNVSTLELGDSALYLCASSLSGGNTGELFFGEGSRLTVL.

This sequence joins TRBV14 and TRBJ1-2; a possible D gene is TRBD1 (5 bases). V gave up 0 bases and J gave up 4 bases, with 9 bases separating them. CDR1 and CDR2 from the germline V gene are SGHDN and FVKESK. The CDR3 totals 14 residues. CDR3 sequence reads: CASSQDRQFYGYTF. DNA of the CDR3: TGTGCCAGCAGCCAAGATCGACAGTTCTATGGCTACACCTTC.

The chain recombines TRBV11-2 with TRBJ2-7, with D tentatively TRBD1 (5 bases). V was pared by 3 bases and J by 2 bases, with 11 bases between. Germline values: CDR1 SGHAT, CDR2 FQNNGV. The length of the CDR3 is 14 residues. CDR3 DNA sequence: TGTGCCAGCAGCTTTGCAGGGAAAGCCTACGAGCAGTACTTC. The encoded protein is CASSFAGKAYEQYF. Full variable domain (missing parts from reference TRBV11-2 and TRBJ2-7): EAGVAQSPRYKIIEKRQSVAFWCNPISGHATLYWYQQILGQGPKLLIQFQNNGVVDDSQLPKDRFSAERLKGVDSTLKIQPAKLEDSAVYLCASSFAGKAYEQYFGPGTRLTVT.

This chain uses TRBV4-1 with TRBJ2-7; D gene uncertain. Germline V gene sequence: CDR1 MGHRA, CDR2 YSYEKL. The CDR3 extends over 15 amino acids. V was pared by 0 bases and J by 0 bases, with 9 bases between. The CDR3 DNA follows: TGCGCCAGCAGCCAAGATCGCGGTCCCTCCTACGAGCAGTACTTC. Translation: CASSQDRGPSYEQYF.

The V and J genes are TRBV6-5 and TRBJ2-1, with TRBD2 identical over 8 bases. Germline assignment: CDR1 MNHEY and CDR2 SVGAGI. Unmatched junction bases numbered 8, after V lost 6 bases and J lost 4 bases. The CDR3 spans 15 residues. The chain's CDR3 is CASRLSSGPYNEQFF. Written as DNA, the CDR3 is TGTGCCAGCAGATTGTCTAGCGGGCCTTACAATGAGCAGTTCTTC.

The CDR3 loop reads CASSYRQGFSHEQFF. CDR3 in DNA: TGTGCCAGCAGCTATCGACAGGGGTTTTCCCATGAGCAGTTCTTC. The chain couples TRBV7-6 to TRBJ2-1; TRBD1 matches at 8 bases. The CDR3 has 15 amino acids. V was pared by 4 bases and J by 8 bases, with 10 bases of the junction left unmatched. CDR1 is SGHVS and CDR2 is FNYEAQ in the germline V gene.

The chain is built from TRBV27 and TRBJ1-6, with D possibly being TRBD1 (5 bases). The CDR3 is 14 residues long. V lost 3 bases to trimming and J lost 7 bases, with 10 bases between them. Germline assignment: CDR1 MNHEY and CDR2 SMNVEV (reference sequence). The DNA for the CDR3 is TGTGCCAGCAGTTTTCGCAGGGCCAATTCACCCCTCCACTTT. It is translated as CASSFRRANSPLHF.

The gene calls are TRBV7-2 and TRBJ2-7; 13 nucleotides match TRBD2. J was trimmed by 2 bases and V by 5 bases; bases with no gene match: 0. CDR3 size: 14 residues. CDR1 and CDR2 from the germline V gene are SGHTA and FQGNSA. This CDR3 reads CASSTSGGAYEQYF. The CDR3 nucleotides are TGTGCCAGCAGCACTAGCGGGGGGGCCTACGAGCAGTACTTC. The full variable domain, in which reference TRBV7-2 and TRBJ2-7 provide the parts outside the CDR3, is GAGVSQSPSNKVTEKGKDVELRCDPISGHTALYWYRQSLGQGLEFLIYFQGNSAPDKSGLPSDRFSAERTGGSVSTLTIQRTQQEDSAVYLCASSTSGGAYEQYFGPGTRLTVT.

The chain has TRBV5-4 and TRBJ1-4; 7 bases are shared with TRBD1. Per the germline V gene, CDR1 is SGHNT and CDR2 is YYREEE (reference sequence). The trim removed 1 base at V and 3 bases at J, leaving 3 bases unmatched. The CDR3 runs 15 residues. The CDR3 sequence: CASSLRQGSNEKLFF. In DNA form, the CDR3 reads TGTGCCAGCAGCTTGCGACAGGGCTCTAATGAAAAACTGTTTTTT.

The chain recombines TRBV24-1 with TRBJ1-5, with 10 bases lining up with TRBD1. Per germline, CDR1 KGHDR and CDR2 SFDVKD. V was clipped by 3 bases and J by 2 bases; unmatched bases: 3. The CDR3 runs to 16 residues. As DNA, the CDR3 is TGTGCCACCAGTGATCAGGGGACAGGGGGCAATCAGCCCCAGCATTTT. Its protein product is CATSDQGTGGNQPQHF.

The chain combines TRBV28 with TRBJ1-3; 8 nucleotides line up with TRBD1. CDR1 is MDHEN, CDR2 SYDVKM, per germline. With 3 bases clipped from V and 11 bases from J, the junction kept 3 bases outside the gene matches. The CDR3 is 12 amino acids. CDR3 sequence: CASSLDRAAIYF. For the CDR3, the DNA is TGTGCCAGCAGTTTGGACAGGGCGGCCATATATTTT. The entire variable domain, with the rest obtained from reference TRBV28 and TRBJ1-3, is as follows: DVKVTQSSRYLVKRTGEKVFLECVQDMDHENMFWYRQDPGLGLRLIYFSYDVKMKEKGDIPEGYSVSREKKERFSLILESASTNQTSMYLCASSLDRAAIYFGEGSWLTVV.

This chain links TRBV14 with TRBJ2-7; 7 positions agree with TRBD2. Trimming at V came to 1 base and at J to 5 bases, leaving 8 bases not matched to a gene. The CDR3 contains 15 residues. Germline values: CDR1 SGHDN, CDR2 FVKESK. The CDR3 nucleotides read TGTGCCAGCAGCCAAGGTTGGGAGGGCCTCAACGAGCAGTACTTC. This translates into CASSQGWEGLNEQYF. Together with reference TRBV14 and TRBJ2-7, the CDR3 gives the full variable domain: EAGVTQFPSHSVIEKGQTVTLRCDPISGHDNLYWYRRVMGKEIKFLLHFVKESKQDESGMPNNRFLAERTGGTYSTLKVQPAELEDSGVYFCASSQGWEGLNEQYFGPGTRLTVT.

The rearrangement links TRBV24-1 to TRBJ2-3; 10 nucleotides agree with TRBD2. The germline V gene has CDR1 KGHDR and CDR2 SFDVKD. V was clipped by 4 bases and J by 0 bases; unmatched bases: 9. The CDR3 is 18 amino acids. The CDR3, as DNA: TGTGCCACCAGTGACTCTGGACTAGCGGAGTATAGCACAGATACGCAGTATTTT. It encodes CATSDSGLAEYSTDTQYF.

CDR3 sequence reads: CASSLSGGKADTQYF. In DNA form, the CDR3 reads TGTGCCAGCAGCTTGTCGGGGGGGAAGGCAGATACGCAGTATTTT. The gene calls are TRBV7-6 and TRBJ2-3; 8 bases line up with TRBD2. The V gene end was trimmed by 3 bases and the J gene end by 4 bases; junction bases not matched to a gene: 6. Germline CDR1 is SGHVS and CDR2 is FNYEAQ. The CDR3 runs to 15 residues.

The V and J genes are TRBV20-1 and TRBJ2-3; TRBD2 matches at 16 bases. The CDR3 is 18 residues long. With V trimmed by 3 bases and J by 2 bases, 8 bases remained unmatched. Looked up from germline, CDR1 is DFQATT and CDR2 is SNEGSKA (reference sequence). The CDR3 here is CSASLGTSGRGYTDTQYF. The DNA for the CDR3 is TGCAGTGCTAGTTTAGGGACTAGCGGGAGGGGATACACAGATACGCAGTATTTT.

The V call is TRBV4-1, the J call TRBJ2-7; 9 nucleotides agree with TRBD1. From germline, CDR1 is MGHRA and CDR2 YSYEKL. Trimming at V came to 10 bases and at J to 1 base, leaving 5 bases not matched to a gene. CDR3 length: 13 residues. For the CDR3, the DNA is TGCGCCACAGGCGGGACAGGGTCCTACGAGCAGTACTTC. Its translation: CATGGTGSYEQYF.

This chain uses TRBV19 with TRBJ1-2; D may be TRBD1 (6 bases). The V end was cut by 3 bases, the J end by 3 bases, with 11 bases between. This CDR3 has 14 residues. Per germline, CDR1 LNHDA and CDR2 SQIVND (reference sequence). CDR3 coding DNA: TGTGCCAGTAGTATTAGGACAGCGCACTATGGCTACACCTTC. The encoded protein is CASSIRTAHYGYTF.

V is TRBV18 and J is TRBJ2-2; D ambiguous. The CDR3 sequence is 15 residues long. Germline values: CDR1 KGHSH, CDR2 LQKENI. Trimming stripped 2 bases from V and 1 base from J, with 8 bases between. The CDR3 DNA reads TGTGCCAGCTCACCATCGGTAAAGAACACCGGGGAGCTGTTTTTT. This translates into CASSPSVKNTGELFF.

This clone appeared once. V gene TRBV18 combines with J gene TRBJ2-7; 7 bases line up with TRBD1. V shed 2 bases, J shed 6 bases, and the junction held 1 base outside the gene matches. CDR3 length equals 12 residues. Germline CDR1 reads KGHSH; CDR2 reads LQKENI. The CDR3 nucleotides read TGTGCCAGCTCACCAGACAGGGTCGAGCAGTACTTC. Its translation is CASSPDRVEQYF.

J is TRBJ1-2 and V is TRBV9; D is ambiguous. CDR3 size: 13 residues. Germline values: CDR1 SGDLS, CDR2 YYNGEE. Trimming pared 4 bases from V and 5 bases from J, leaving 12 bases between. The CDR3, as DNA: TGTGCCAGCAGCCAGGCCCTGCCGTATGGCTACACCTTC. Protein sequence: CASSQALPYGYTF.

This chain links TRBV18 with TRBJ2-1; 8 bases match TRBD1. The CDR3 sequence is 15 residues long. From germline, CDR1 is KGHSH and CDR2 LQKENI. V was pared by 2 bases and J by 9 bases, with 9 bases of the junction left unmatched. This CDR3 reads CASSPNGQGSGEQFF. The CDR3, as DNA: TGTGCCAGCTCACCAAACGGACAGGGTAGTGGTGAGCAGTTCTTC.

V is TRBV18 and J is TRBJ2-1, with 11 bases aligning to TRBD2. The junction had 2 bases not matched to a gene; V was cut back by 0 bases and J by 4 bases. This CDR3 spans 16 amino acids. From germline, CDR1 is KGHSH and CDR2 LQKENI. The CDR3 sequence: CASSPPGTSGYNEQFF. In nucleotides, the CDR3 is TGTGCCAGCTCACCACCTGGGACTAGCGGTTACAATGAGCAGTTCTTC.